The entry that follows covers one T cell receptor beta chain sequence. The antigen remains undetermined. The germline V gene has CDR1 LGHDT and CDR2 YNNKEL (reference sequence). This CDR3 spans 16 amino acids. Trimming at V came to 0 bases and at J to 5 bases, leaving 5 bases not matched to a gene. The entry originates in a study of regulatory T cells in long-lasting Graves disease. General study results and limits: It was peripheral blood alone, not thyroid tissue, that was studied.

Indicated time point: newly diagnosed GD, antithyroid drugs for less than 3 months. There was RNA extracted from PBMCs, and the TCR library was made from it. Libraries of TCR beta came from iRepertoire HTBI primers plus Arm-PCR of CDR3 regions. How the authors handled the data: Gene usage covered some 66 TRBV and 14 TRBJ segments. Each CDR3 protein gets one entry after TCRdb re-called the multiplex PCR reads with MiXCR. TCRdb's processing, not the authors' own work, is the source of the V and J calls. The profile shows about 440,000 distinct CDR3 sequences, just under 15% of them singletons. Another study also made use of these data, one on T cells in Graves' hyperthyroidism and ophthalmopathy.

The chain is built from TRBV3-1 and TRBJ2-3; 10 bases line up with TRBD1. The source material was peripheral blood mononuclear cells (PBMCs), sampled at new diagnosis, from a patient treated with antithyroid drugs. The clonotype was recovered from a woman aged 25 to 39 with Graves disease. This chain's CDR3 is CASSQDPGQGKDTQYF. The CDR3 region has the DNA TGTGCCAGCAGCCAAGATCCGGGACAGGGGAAAGATACGCAGTATTTT.